The source of this TCR beta chain is a study of blood T cell repertoires in COVID-19. Study summary: The origin of the acute and convalescent COVID-19 samples was the United States, Italy and Spain.

This clone has just one count. V lost 0 bases and J 3 bases, leaving 8 bases between the germline ends. This CDR3 region has 14 residues. Germline CDR1 reads LNHDA; CDR2 reads SQIVND (reference sequence). Method: immunoSEQ multiplex PCR; TCRdb's copy keeps in-frame clones and lacks some. Of about 120,000 clones in the sample, roughly four fifths were seen once. The J gene is TRBJ1-2, the V gene TRBV19, with unresolved D. This clonotype was sampled from a woman aged 45 to 65 with acute or convalescent COVID-19. Sequenced sample: peripheral blood. The CDR3 region is CASSIDGPDYGYTF. The CDR3 DNA reads TGTGCCAGTAGTATAGATGGTCCGGACTATGGCTACACCTTC.